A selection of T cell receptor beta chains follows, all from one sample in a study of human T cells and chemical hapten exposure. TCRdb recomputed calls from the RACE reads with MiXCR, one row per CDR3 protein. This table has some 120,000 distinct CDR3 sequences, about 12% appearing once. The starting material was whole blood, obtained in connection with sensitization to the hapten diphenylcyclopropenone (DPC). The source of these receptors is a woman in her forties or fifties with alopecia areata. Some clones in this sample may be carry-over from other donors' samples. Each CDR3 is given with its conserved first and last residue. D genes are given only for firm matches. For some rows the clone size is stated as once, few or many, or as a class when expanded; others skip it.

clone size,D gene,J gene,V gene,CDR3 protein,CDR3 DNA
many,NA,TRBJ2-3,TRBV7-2,CASSLHPDTQYF,TGTGCCAGCAGCTTACACCCAGATACGCAGTATTTT
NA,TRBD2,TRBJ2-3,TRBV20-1,CSARWASGSFTDTQYF,TGCAGTGCTAGATGGGCTAGCGGCTCATTCACAGATACGCAGTATTTT
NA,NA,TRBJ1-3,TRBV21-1,CASSKDWRRIIYSGNTIYF,TGTGCCAGCAGCAAAGATTGGAGACGGATTATTTACTCTGGAAACACCATATATTTT
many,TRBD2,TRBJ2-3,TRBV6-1,CASSEGAGASDTQYF,TGTGCCAGCAGTGAAGGAGCGGGAGCCTCAGATACGCAGTATTTT
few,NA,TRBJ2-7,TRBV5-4,CASSAEPSGPSSYEQYF,TGTGCCAGCAGCGCCGAGCCCAGCGGGCCTAGCTCCTACGAGCAGTACTTC
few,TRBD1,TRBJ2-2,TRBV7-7,CASSQTDRGPNTGELFF,TGTGCTAGCAGCCAGACCGACAGGGGGCCGAACACCGGGGAGCTGTTTTTT
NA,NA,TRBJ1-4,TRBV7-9,CASSLAQENEKLFF,TGTGCCAGCAGCTTAGCGCAGGAAAATGAAAAACTGTTTTTT
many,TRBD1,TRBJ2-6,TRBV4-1,CASSHMTGADSGANVLTF,TGCGCCAGCAGCCATATGACAGGGGCCGACTCTGGGGCCAACGTCCTGACTTTC
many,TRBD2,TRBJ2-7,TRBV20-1,CSASTTGRGNEQYF,TGCAGTGCTAGTACAACCGGGCGGGGGAACGAGCAGTACTTC
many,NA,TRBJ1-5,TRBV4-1,CASSRVGADNQPQHF,TGCGCCAGCAGCCGCGTCGGGGCAGACAATCAGCCCCAGCATTTT
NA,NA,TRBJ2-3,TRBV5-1,CASSPRRTTPSTDTQYF,TGCGCCAGCAGCCCACGGCGGACAACCCCTAGCACAGATACGCAGTATTTT
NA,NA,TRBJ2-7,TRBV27,CASRRDGAYEQYF,TGTGCCAGCAGGCGGGACGGAGCCTACGAGCAGTACTTC
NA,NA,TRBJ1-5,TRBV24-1,CATSEGKAQPQHF,TGTGCCACCAGTGAAGGGAAAGCGCAGCCCCAGCATTTT
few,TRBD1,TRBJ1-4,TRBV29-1,CSVPEQGLGVEKLFF,TGCAGCGTGCCGGAACAGGGGTTAGGAGTCGAAAAACTGTTTTTT
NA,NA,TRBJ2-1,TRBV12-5,CASGQITGEQFF,TGTGCTAGTGGCCAGATCACGGGTGAGCAGTTCTTC
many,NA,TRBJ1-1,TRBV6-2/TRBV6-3,CASRQTDRSPAFF,TGTGCCAGCAGACAGACGGACCGTAGTCCTGCTTTCTTT
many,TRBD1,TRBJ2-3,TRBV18,CASSPPEGALTDTQYF,TGTGCCAGCTCACCACCTGAGGGGGCCCTCACAGATACGCAGTATTTT
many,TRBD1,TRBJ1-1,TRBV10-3,CAIKEQGARNTEAFF,TGTGCCATCAAAGAACAGGGGGCGCGGAACACTGAAGCTTTCTTT
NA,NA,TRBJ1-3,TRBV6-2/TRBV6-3,CASSNTNGNTIYF,TGTGCCAGCTCAAACACGAATGGAAACACCATATATTTT
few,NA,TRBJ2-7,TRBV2,CASSEGPFYEQYF,TGTGCCAGCAGTGAAGGGCCCTTCTACGAGCAGTACTTC
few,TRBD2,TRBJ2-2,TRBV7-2,CASSPQRGTGELFF,TGTGCCAGCAGCCCCCAGCGGGGCACCGGGGAGCTGTTTTTT
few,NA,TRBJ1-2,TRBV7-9,CASSLAGPGYTF,TGTGCCAGCAGCTTGGCGGGACCTGGCTACACCTTC
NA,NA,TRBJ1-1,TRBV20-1,CSARERGRGFF,TGCAGTGCTAGAGAAAGGGGGAGGGGATTCTTT
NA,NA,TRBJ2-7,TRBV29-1,CSVVHTHSYEQYF,TGCAGCGTTGTACACACGCACTCCTACGAGCAGTACTTC
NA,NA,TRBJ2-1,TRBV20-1,CSATLSLGLIEQFF,TGCAGTGCTACTCTTTCCCTAGGACTAATTGAGCAGTTCTTC
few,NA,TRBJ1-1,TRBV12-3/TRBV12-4,CASTTTVNTEAFF,TGTGCCAGCACTACGACAGTGAACACTGAAGCTTTCTTT
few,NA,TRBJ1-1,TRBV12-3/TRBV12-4,CASRGIRTLGTEAFF,TGTGCCAGCAGAGGGATTCGAACCCTTGGCACTGAAGCTTTCTTT
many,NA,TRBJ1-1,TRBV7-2,CASSFAAGSTEAFF,TGTGCCAGCAGCTTCGCCGCAGGGTCCACTGAAGCTTTCTTT
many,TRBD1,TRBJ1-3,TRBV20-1,CSAADRGSGNTIYF,TGCAGTGCAGCTGACAGGGGCTCTGGAAACACCATATATTTT
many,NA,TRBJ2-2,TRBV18,CASSPYAGANTGELFF,TGTGCCAGCTCACCATATGCCGGAGCGAACACCGGGGAGCTGTTTTTT
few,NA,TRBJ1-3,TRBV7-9,CASSHGTSATGNTIYF,TGTGCCAGCAGCCATGGAACCTCCGCCACTGGAAACACCATATATTTT
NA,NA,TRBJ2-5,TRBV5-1,CASRLFEETQYF,TGCGCCAGCAGACTATTCGAAGAGACCCAGTACTTC
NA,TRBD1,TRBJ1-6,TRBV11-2,CASSLGTGLNSPLHF,TGTGCCAGCAGCTTAGGGACAGGGCTAAATTCACCCCTCCACTTT
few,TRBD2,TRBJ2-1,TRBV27,CASSSAGSGEGNEQFF,TGTGCCAGCAGTTCAGCGGGGAGTGGAGAGGGTAATGAGCAGTTCTTC
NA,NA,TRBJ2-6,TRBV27,CASSRLVSGANVLTF,TGTGCCAGCAGTCGACTGGTCTCTGGGGCCAACGTCCTGACTTTC
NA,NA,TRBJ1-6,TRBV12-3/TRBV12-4,CASSPRTATRNSPLHF,TGTGCCAGCAGTCCTCGGACAGCTACCCGGAATTCACCCCTCCACTTT
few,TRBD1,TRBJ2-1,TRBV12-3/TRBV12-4,CASSLGTGPWNEQFF,TGTGCCAGCAGTCTAGGGACAGGCCCTTGGAATGAGCAGTTCTTC
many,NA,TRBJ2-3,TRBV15,CATSRDRDGDTQYF,TGTGCCACCAGCAGAGACAGGGACGGCGATACGCAGTATTTT
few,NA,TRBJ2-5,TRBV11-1,CASSLAAASQETQYF,TGTGCCAGCAGCTTAGCGGCGGCAAGCCAAGAGACCCAGTACTTC
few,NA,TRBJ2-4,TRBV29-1,CSVEEGIQYF,TGCAGCGTTGAAGAAGGAATTCAGTACTTC
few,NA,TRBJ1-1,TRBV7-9,CASEDPMRTEAFF,TGTGCCAGCGAGGACCCTATGAGGACTGAAGCTTTCTTT
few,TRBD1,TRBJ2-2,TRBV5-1,CASSLAGTGRTAGELFF,TGCGCCAGCAGCTTGGCCGGGACAGGGAGAACGGCCGGGGAGCTGTTTTTT
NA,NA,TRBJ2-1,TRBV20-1,CSAPDSLYNEQFF,TGCAGTGCTCCGGACTCTTTATACAATGAGCAGTTCTTC
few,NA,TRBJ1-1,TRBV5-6,CASSSLSRDKDTEAFF,TGTGCCAGCAGCTCCCTGTCCAGGGATAAGGACACTGAAGCTTTCTTT
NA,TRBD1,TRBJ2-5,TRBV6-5,CASSYHRTGQETQYF,TGTGCCAGCAGTTACCATCGGACAGGGCAAGAGACCCAGTACTTC
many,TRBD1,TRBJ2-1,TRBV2,CASRDRPYNEQFF,TGTGCCAGCCGGGACAGGCCCTACAATGAGCAGTTCTTC
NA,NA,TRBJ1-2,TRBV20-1,CSARVEGSSYGYTF,TGCAGTGCTAGAGTGGAGGGATCTTCCTATGGCTACACCTTC
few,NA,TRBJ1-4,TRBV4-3,CASSPWGLGGTNEKLFF,TGCGCCAGCAGCCCCTGGGGACTAGGAGGCACTAATGAAAAACTGTTTTTT
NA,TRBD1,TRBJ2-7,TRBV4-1,CASSQEGTGLYYEQYF,TGCGCCAGCAGCCAAGAGGGGACAGGGCTTTACTACGAGCAGTACTTC
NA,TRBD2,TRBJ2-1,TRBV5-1,CASSPTSGITHEQFF,TGCGCCAGCAGCCCGACTAGCGGGATTACCCATGAGCAGTTCTTC
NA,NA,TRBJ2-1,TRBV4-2,CASSQGRSWANEQFF,TGTGCCAGCAGCCAAGGCCGGTCATGGGCAAATGAGCAGTTCTTC